Sequencing of this T cell receptor (beta chain) was carried out in a study of post-analysis software for immune sequencing data. Study at large: The cohort encompassed relapsing-remitting, secondary progressive and progressive-relapsing multiple sclerosis disease courses. Study results and limitations: The study found TRBV5-6, TRBV5-1 and TRBV20-1 among a few TRBV segments more frequent in patients than controls.

A remark on this clonotype: What it recognizes is unknown.

CDR1 DFQATT and CDR2 SNEGSKA come from the germline V gene (reference sequence). CDR3 length: 13 residues. Deletions cut 6 bases from V and 8 bases from J, with 19 bases between. Unique molecular identifiers tagged the TCR beta cDNA libraries. TCRdb independently ran MiXCR on the PCR reads; one entry per CDR3 protein. The sample has 750,000 to 900,000 distinct CDR3 sequences, more than 45% seen once. What was sequenced was blood. The chain combines TRBV20-1 with TRBJ1-2; D unresolved. The source is a girl aged 10 to 17 with multiple sclerosis. CDR3 protein: CSANNPLIFGYTF. The CDR3 bases are TGCAGTGCAAATAACCCTCTAATCTTCGGCTACACCTTC.